This TCR beta chain appears in the sequencing data of a study of blood T cell repertoires in COVID-19. The assay was immunoSEQ multiplex PCR, and TCRdb's table has in-frame clones only and misses some. The sample lists roughly 200,000 clones, about 85% occurring once. Trimming cost V 1 base and J 10 bases; bases outside gene matches: 7. The CDR3 consists of 15 residues. Germline V lookup: CDR1 GTSNPN, CDR2 SVGIG (reference sequence). The chain recombines TRBV30 with TRBJ1-6, with 10 bases identical to TRBD1. The TCR sequence derives from a woman aged 60-75 years with acute or convalescent COVID-19. Sequencing was performed on peripheral blood. The CDR3: CAWSAGQGTRSPLHF. DNA of the CDR3: TGTGCCTGGAGTGCGGGACAGGGGACGCGGTCACCCCTCCACTTT.